This T cell receptor beta chain was sequenced during a study of blood T cell repertoires in COVID-19. Study details: T cells, B-cell-depleted T cells, or PBMCs supplied cDNA or gDNA.

Profiling relied on immunoSEQ multiplex PCR, and the TCRdb table lists in-frame clones only, not all of them. Of more than 65,000 clones listed, roughly 80% are singletons. Material: peripheral blood. This TCR derives from a woman older than 75 with acute or convalescent COVID-19.

The chain's CDR3 is CASSFEVNTEAFF. CDR3 nucleotides: TGTGCCAGCAGTTTTGAGGTTAACACTGAAGCTTTCTTT. This rearrangement joins TRBV6-2 or TRBV6-3 to TRBJ1-1; D remains ambiguous. V was pared by 4 bases and J by 2 bases, with 8 bases between. This CDR3 has 13 residues. Germline V gene data show CDR1 as MNHEY and CDR2 as SVGEGT.